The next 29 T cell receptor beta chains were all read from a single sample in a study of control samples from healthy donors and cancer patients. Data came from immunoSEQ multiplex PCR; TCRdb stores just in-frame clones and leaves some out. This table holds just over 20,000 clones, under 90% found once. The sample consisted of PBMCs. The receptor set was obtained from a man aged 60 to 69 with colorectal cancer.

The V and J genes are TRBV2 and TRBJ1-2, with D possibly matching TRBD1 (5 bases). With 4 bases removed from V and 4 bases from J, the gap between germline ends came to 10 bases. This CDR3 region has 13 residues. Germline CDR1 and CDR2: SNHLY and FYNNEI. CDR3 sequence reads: CASSGPGGYGYTF. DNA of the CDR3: TGTGCCAGCAGTGGTCCCGGGGGCTATGGCTACACCTTC.

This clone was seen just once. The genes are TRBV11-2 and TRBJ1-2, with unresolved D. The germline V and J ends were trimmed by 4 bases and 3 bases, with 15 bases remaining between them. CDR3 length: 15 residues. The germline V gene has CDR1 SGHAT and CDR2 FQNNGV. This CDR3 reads CASSSPLQSDYGYTF. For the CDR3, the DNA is TGTGCCAGCAGCTCTCCTCTTCAGTCGGACTATGGCTACACCTTC.

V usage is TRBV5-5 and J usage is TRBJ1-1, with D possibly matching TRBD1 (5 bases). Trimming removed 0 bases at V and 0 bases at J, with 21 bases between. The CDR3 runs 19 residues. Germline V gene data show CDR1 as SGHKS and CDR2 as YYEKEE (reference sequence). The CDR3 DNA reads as TGTGCCAGCAGCTTGGGAGCTCGGTCCGGGGGGTGGATGAACACTGAAGCTTTCTTT. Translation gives CASSLGARSGGWMNTEAFF.

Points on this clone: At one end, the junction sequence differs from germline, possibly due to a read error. DNA for the CDR3: TGTGCCAGCAGCGAAGTGACAGGGTTTAACGAGCAGTACTTC. This gives the protein CASSEVTGFNEQYF. The chain carries TRBV2 and TRBJ2-7; TRBD1 matches 7 bases. The CDR3 extends over 14 amino acids. CDR1 and CDR2 (germline): SNHLY, FYNNEI. The full variable domain, rest sourced from reference TRBV2 and TRBJ2-7, is EPEVTQTPSHQVTQMGQEVILRCVPISNHLYFYWYRQILGQKVEFLVSFYNNEISEKSEIFDDQFSVERPDGSNFTLKIRSTKLEDSAMYFCASSEVTGFNEQYFGPGTRLTVT.

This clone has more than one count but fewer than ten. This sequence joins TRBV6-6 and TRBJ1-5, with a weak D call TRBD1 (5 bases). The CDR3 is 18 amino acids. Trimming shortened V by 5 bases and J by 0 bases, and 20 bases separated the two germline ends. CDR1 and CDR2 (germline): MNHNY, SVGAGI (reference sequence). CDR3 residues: CASSPGGRGVHSNQPQHF. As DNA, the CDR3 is TGTGCCAGCAGTCCCGGGGGAAGGGGCGTTCATAGCAATCAGCCCCAGCATTTT.

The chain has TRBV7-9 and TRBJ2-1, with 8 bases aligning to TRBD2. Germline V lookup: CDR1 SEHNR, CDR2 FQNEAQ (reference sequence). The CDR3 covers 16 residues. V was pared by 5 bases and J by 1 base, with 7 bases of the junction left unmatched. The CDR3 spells CASSPTSGGSYNEQFF. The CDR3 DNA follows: TGTGCCAGCAGCCCAACGTCGGGGGGGTCCTACAATGAGCAGTTCTTC.

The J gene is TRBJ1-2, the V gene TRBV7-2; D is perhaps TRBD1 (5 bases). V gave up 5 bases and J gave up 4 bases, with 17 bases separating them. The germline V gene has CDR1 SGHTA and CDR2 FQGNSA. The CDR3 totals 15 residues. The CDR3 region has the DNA TGTGCCAGCAGCCGGGTGGTCGGGGCTGGCTATGGCTACACCTTC. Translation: CASSRVVGAGYGYTF.

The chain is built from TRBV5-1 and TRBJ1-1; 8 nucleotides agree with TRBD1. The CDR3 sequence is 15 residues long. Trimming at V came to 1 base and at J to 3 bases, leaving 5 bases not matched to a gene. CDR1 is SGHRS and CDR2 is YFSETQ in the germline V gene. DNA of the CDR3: TGCGCCAGCAGCTTGTTAGGACAGGGATACACTGAAGCTTTCTTT. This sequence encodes CASSLLGQGYTEAFF.

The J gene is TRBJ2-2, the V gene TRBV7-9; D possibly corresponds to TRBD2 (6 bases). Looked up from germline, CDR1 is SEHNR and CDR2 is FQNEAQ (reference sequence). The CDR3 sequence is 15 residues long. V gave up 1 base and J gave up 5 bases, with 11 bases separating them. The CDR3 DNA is TGTGCCAGCAGCTTAGGGGACTCCGGGACCGGGGAGCTGTTTTTT. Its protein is CASSLGDSGTGELFF.

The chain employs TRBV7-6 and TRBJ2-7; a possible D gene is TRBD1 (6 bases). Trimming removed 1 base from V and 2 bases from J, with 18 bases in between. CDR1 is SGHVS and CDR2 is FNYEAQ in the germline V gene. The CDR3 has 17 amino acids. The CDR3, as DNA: TGTGCCAGCAGCTTAGGGATGAGTGGGGGCGTAACCTACGAGCAGTACTTC. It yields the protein CASSLGMSGGVTYEQYF.

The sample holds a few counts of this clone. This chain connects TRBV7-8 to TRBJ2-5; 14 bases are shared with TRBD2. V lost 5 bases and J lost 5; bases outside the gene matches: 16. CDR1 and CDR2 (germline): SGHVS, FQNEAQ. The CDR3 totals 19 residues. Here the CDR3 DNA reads TGTGCCAGCAGCGCCACCCCGGGACTAGCGGGGGTGAGCCTGGAGACCCAGTACTTC. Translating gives CASSATPGLAGVSLETQYF.

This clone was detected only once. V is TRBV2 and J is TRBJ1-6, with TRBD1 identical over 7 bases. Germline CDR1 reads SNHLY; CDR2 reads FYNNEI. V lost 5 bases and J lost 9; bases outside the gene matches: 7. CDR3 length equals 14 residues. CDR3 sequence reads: CASSSQGSGSPLHF. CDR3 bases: TGTGCCAGCAGTTCACAGGGGAGTGGTTCACCCCTCCACTTT.

The CDR3 loop reads CASSPLAGPNTEAFF. For the CDR3, the DNA is TGTGCCAGCTCACCACTGGCAGGGCCGAACACTGAAGCTTTCTTT. This sequence joins TRBV18 and TRBJ1-1, with a possible D match to TRBD1 (5 bases). The V end was cut by 1 base, the J end by 1 base, with 10 bases between. The germline CDR1 and CDR2 sequences are KGHSH and LQKENI. The CDR3 is made up of 15 amino acids.

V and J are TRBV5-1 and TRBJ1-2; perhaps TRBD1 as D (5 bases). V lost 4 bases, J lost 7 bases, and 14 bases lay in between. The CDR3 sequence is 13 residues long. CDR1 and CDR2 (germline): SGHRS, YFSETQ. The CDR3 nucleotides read TGCGCCAGCAGCCCGAGACGGGACTTTGGCTACACCTTC. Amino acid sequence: CASSPRRDFGYTF.

The DNA of the CDR3 is TGTGCCAGTAGGCCGACTAGTGGTCGGACTGAGCAGTTCTTC. Translating it yields CASRPTSGRTEQFF. The chain employs TRBV19 and TRBJ2-1, with D possibly TRBD2 on 6 matching bases. The CDR3 loop spans 14 amino acids. V dropped 6 bases and J dropped 9 bases, with 18 bases sitting between them. Germline lookup yields CDR1 LNHDA and CDR2 SQIVND (reference sequence).

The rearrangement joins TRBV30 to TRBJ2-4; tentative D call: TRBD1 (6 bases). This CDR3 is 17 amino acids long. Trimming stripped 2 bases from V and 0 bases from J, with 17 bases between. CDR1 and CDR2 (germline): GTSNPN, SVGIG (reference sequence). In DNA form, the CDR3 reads TGTGCCTGGAGTCGACCCCAACAACAGGGAGCCAAAAACATTCAGTACTTC. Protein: CAWSRPQQQGAKNIQYF.

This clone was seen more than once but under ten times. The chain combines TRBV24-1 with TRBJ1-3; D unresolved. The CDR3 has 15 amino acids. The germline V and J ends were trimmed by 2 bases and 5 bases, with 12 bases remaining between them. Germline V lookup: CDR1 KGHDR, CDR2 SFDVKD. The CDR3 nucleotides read TGTGCCACCAGTGATTCCGGACTGGGGAGAAACACCATATATTTT. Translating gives CATSDSGLGRNTIYF.

Here the CDR3 DNA reads TGCAGTGCTAGTGACCTCGACAGAGACTACAATGAGCAGTTCTTC. Its protein product is CSASDLDRDYNEQFF. The chain combines TRBV20-1 with TRBJ2-1; a weak D match, TRBD1 (5 bases). The V end was cut by 3 bases, the J end by 3 bases, with 15 bases between. CDR3 length equals 15 residues. Germline values: CDR1 DFQATT, CDR2 SNEGSKA (reference sequence).

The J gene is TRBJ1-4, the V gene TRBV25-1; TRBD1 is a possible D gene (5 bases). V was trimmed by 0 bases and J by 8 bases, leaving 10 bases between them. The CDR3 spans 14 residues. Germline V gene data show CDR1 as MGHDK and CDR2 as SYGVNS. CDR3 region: CASSEYGHGEKLFF. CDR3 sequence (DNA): TGTGCCAGCAGTGAATACGGACACGGGGAAAAACTGTTTTTT. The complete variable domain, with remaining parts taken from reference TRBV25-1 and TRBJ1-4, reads EADIYQTPRYLVIGTGKKITLECSQTMGHDKMYWYQQDPGMELHLIHYSYGVNSTEKGDLSSESTVSRIRTEHFPLTLESARPSHTSQYLCASSEYGHGEKLFFGSGTQLSVL.

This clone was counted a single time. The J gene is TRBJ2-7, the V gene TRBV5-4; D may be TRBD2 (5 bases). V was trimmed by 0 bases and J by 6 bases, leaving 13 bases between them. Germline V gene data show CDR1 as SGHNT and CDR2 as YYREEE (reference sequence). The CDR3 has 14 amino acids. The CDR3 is CASSLVHGKGEQYF. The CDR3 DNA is TGTGCCAGCAGCTTGGTTCACGGGAAAGGCGAGCAGTACTTC.

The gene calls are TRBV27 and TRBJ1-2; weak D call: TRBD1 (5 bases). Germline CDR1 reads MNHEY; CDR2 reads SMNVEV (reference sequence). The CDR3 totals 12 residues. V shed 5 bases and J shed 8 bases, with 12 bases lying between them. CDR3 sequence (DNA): TGTGCCAGCAGTAGTGGGGGAGGCGGCTACACCTTC. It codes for CASSSGGGGYTF.

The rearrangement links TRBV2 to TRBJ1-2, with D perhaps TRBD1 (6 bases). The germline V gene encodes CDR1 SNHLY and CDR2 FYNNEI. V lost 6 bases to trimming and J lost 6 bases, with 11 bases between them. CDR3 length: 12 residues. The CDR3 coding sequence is TGTGCCAGCAGCCACAGGGAGGATGGCTACACCTTC. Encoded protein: CASSHREDGYTF.

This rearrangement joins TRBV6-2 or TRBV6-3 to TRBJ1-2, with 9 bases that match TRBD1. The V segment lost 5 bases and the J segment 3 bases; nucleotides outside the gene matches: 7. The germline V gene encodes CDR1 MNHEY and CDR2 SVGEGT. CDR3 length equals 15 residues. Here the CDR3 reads CASSLIQGADYGYTF. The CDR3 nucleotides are TGTGCCAGCAGTCTGATACAGGGGGCGGACTATGGCTACACCTTC.

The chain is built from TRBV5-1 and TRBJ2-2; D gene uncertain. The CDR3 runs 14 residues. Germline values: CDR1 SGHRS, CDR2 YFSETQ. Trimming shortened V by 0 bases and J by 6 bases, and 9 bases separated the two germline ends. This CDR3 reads CASSLGVLAGELFF. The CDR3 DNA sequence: TGCGCCAGCAGCTTGGGGGTATTGGCCGGGGAGCTGTTTTTT. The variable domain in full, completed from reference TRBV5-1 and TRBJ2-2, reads KAGVTQTPRYLIKTRGQQVTLSCSPISGHRSVSWYQQTPGQGLQFLFEYFSETQRNKGNFPGRFSGRQFSNSRSEMNVSTLELGDSALYLCASSLGVLAGELFFGEGSRLTVL.

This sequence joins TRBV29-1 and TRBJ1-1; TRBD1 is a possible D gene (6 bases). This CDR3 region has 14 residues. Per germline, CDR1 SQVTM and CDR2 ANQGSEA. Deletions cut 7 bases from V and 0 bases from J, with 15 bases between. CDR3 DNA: TGCAGCGCCTCGCTTGGACAGATGAACACTGAAGCTTTCTTT. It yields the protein CSASLGQMNTEAFF.

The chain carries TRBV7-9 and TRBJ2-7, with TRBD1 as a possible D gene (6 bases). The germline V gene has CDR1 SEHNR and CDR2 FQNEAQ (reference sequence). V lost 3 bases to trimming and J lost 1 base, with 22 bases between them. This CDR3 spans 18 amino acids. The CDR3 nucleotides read TGTGCCAGCAGCTTGGTCGAGAGAGGGACACTACGTTCCTACGAGCAGTACTTC. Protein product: CASSLVERGTLRSYEQYF.

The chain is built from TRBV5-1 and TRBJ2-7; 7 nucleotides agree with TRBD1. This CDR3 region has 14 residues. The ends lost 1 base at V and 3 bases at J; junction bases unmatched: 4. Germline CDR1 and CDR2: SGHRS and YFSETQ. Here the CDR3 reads CASSLRGQDYEQYF. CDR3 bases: TGCGCCAGCAGCTTGCGTGGACAGGACTACGAGCAGTACTTC. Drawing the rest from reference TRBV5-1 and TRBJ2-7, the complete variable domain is KAGVTQTPRYLIKTRGQQVTLSCSPISGHRSVSWYQQTPGQGLQFLFEYFSETQRNKGNFPGRFSGRQFSNSRSEMNVSTLELGDSALYLCASSLRGQDYEQYFGPGTRLTVT.

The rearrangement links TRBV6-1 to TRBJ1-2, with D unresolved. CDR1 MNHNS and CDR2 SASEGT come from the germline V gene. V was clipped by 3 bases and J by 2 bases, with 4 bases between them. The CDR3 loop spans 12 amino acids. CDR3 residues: CASSEGNYGYTF. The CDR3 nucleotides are TGTGCCAGCAGTGAGGGAAACTATGGCTACACCTTC.

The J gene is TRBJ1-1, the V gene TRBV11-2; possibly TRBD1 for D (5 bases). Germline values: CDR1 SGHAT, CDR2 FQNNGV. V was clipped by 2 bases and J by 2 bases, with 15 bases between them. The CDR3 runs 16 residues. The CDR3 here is CASSLIRRRDNTEAFF. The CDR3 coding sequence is TGTGCCAGCAGCTTAATAAGGCGCAGGGACAACACTGAAGCTTTCTTT.